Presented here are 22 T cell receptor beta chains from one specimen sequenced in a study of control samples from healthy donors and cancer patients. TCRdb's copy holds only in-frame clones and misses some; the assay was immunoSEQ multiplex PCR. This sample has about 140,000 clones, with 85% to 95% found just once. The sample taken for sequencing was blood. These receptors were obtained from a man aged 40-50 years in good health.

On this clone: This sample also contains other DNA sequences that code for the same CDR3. The CDR3 nucleotides read TGTGCCAGCAGTTACGGGTCACCCCTCCACTTT. It is translated as CASSYGSPLHF. The V gene is TRBV6-6, the J gene TRBJ1-6; D unclear. Germline V gene data show CDR1 as MNHNY and CDR2 as SVGAGI (reference sequence). Trimming stripped 2 bases from V and 10 bases from J, with 3 bases between. CDR3 length: 11 amino acids.

CDR3 DNA: TGTGCCAGCAGGGGGGACACCTACGAGCAGTACTTC. Its translation: CASRGDTYEQYF. This rearrangement joins TRBV2 to TRBJ2-7, with D possibly TRBD1 on 6 matching bases. Trimming shortened V by 6 bases and J by 2 bases, and 8 bases separated the two germline ends. There are 12 residues in the CDR3. The V gene's germline CDR1 is SNHLY and CDR2 FYNNEI.

The DNA for the CDR3 is TGTGCCAGCAGCTTAGCCGGACTGGGCTATGGCTACACCTTC. Its translation: CASSLAGLGYGYTF. The chain has TRBV7-9 and TRBJ1-2; D gene unclear. This CDR3 spans 14 amino acids. Germline V lookup: CDR1 SEHNR, CDR2 FQNEAQ (reference sequence). The germline V and J ends were trimmed by 0 bases and 4 bases, with 9 bases remaining between them.

CDR3 in amino acids: CASSLDPRGEQYF. The CDR3 DNA is TGTGCCAGCAGCTTGGACCCCCGGGGGGAGCAGTACTTC. V and J are TRBV7-3 and TRBJ2-7; D possibly corresponds to TRBD2 (6 bases). CDR1 and CDR2 (germline): SGHTA, FQGTGA. CDR3 length: 13 residues. The V and J ends lost 3 bases and 7 bases respectively, with 13 bases between them. Supplemented by reference TRBV7-3 and TRBJ2-7, the full variable domain reads GAGVSQTPSNKVTEKGKYVELRCDPISGHTALYWYRQSLGQGPEFLIYFQGTGAADDSGLPNDRFFAVRPEGSVSTLKIQRTERGDSAVYLCASSLDPRGEQYFGPGTRLTVT.

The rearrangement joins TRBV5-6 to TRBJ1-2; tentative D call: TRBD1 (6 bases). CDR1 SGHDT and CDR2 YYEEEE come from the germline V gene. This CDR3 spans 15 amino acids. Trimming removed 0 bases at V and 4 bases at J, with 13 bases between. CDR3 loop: CASSLVGRGGYGYTF. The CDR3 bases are TGTGCCAGCAGCTTGGTAGGCAGAGGGGGCTATGGCTACACCTTC.

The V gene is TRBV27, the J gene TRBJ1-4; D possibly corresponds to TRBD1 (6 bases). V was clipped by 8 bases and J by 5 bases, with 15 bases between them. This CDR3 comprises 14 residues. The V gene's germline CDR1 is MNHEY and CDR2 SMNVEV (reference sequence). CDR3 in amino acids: CASRGGGENEKLFF. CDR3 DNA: TGTGCCAGCCGGGGAGGGGGTGAGAATGAAAAACTGTTTTTT.

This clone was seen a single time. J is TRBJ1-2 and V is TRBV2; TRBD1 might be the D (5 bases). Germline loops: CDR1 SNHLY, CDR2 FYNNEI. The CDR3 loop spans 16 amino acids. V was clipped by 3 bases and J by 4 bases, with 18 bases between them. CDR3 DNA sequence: TGTGCCAGCAGTGAGGGCAGGGAGAATCTTGGCTATGGCTACACCTTC. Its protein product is CASSEGRENLGYGYTF. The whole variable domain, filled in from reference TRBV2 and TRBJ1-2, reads EPEVTQTPSHQVTQMGQEVILRCVPISNHLYFYWYRQILGQKVEFLVSFYNNEISEKSEIFDDQFSVERPDGSNFTLKIRSTKLEDSAMYFCASSEGRENLGYGYTFGSGTRLTVV.

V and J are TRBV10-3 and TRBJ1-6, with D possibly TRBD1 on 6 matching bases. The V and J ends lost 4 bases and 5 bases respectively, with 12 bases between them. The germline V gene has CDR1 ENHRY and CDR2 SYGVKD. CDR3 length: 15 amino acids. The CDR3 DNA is TGTGCCATCAGTGGGAAGGACAGCCATAATTCACCCCTCCACTTT. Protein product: CAISGKDSHNSPLHF.

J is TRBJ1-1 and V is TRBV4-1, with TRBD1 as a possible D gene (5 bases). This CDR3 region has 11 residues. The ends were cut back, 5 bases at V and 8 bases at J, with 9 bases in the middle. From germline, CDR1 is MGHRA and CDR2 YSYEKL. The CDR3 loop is CASSYRDEAFF. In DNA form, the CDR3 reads TGCGCCAGCAGCTATCGGGACGAAGCTTTCTTT.

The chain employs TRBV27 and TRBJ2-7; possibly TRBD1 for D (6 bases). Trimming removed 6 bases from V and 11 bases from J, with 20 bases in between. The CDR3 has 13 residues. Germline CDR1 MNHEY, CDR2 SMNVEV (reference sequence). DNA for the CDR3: TGTGCCAGCAGCGCTCAATGGGACATCGTAAAGTACTTC. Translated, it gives CASSAQWDIVKYF.

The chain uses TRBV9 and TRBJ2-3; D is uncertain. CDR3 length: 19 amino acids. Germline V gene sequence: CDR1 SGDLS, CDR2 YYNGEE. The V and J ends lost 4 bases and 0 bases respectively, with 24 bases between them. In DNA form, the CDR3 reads TGTGCCAGCAGCCTCTCAGTCGGCAGACATTCATATAGCACAGATACGCAGTATTTT. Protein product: CASSLSVGRHSYSTDTQYF.

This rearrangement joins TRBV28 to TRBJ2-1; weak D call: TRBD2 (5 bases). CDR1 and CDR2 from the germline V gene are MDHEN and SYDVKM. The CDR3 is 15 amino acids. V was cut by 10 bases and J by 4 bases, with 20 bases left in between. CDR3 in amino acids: CATAEGLLPYNEQFF. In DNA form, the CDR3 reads TGTGCCACTGCAGAGGGCTTGCTCCCGTACAATGAGCAGTTCTTC.

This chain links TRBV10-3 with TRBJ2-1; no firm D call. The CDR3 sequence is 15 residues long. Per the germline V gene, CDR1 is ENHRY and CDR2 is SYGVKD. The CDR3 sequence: CDYKAGISSYNEQFF. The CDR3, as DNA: TGTGACTACAAGGCTGGAATTAGCTCCTACAATGAGCAGTTCTTC.

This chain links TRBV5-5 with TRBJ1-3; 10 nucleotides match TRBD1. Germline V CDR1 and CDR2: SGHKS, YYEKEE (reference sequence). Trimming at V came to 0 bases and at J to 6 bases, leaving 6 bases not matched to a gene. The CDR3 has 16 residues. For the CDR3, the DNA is TGTGCCAGCAGCTTGGTGCCCGGACAGGGGGAAAACACCATATATTTT. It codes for CASSLVPGQGENTIYF. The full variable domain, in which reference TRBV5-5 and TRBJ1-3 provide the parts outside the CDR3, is DAGVTQSPTHLIKTRGQQVTLRCSPISGHKSVSWYQQVLGQGPQFIFQYYEKEERGRGNFPDRFSARQFPNYSSELNVNALLLGDSALYLCASSLVPGQGENTIYFGEGSWLTVV.

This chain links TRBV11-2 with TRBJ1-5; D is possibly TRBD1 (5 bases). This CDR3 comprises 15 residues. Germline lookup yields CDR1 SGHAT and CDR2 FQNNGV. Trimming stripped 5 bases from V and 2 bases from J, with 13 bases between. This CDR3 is CASSLGGGGNQPQHF. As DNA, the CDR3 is TGTGCCAGCAGCCTCGGTGGGGGGGGCAATCAGCCCCAGCATTTT.

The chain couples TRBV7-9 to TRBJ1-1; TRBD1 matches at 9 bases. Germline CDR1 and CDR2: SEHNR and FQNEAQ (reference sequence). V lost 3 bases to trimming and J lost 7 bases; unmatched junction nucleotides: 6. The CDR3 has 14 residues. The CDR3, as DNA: TGTGCCAGCAGCTTTACGGACAGGGGCCTTGAAGCTTTCTTT. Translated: CASSFTDRGLEAFF.

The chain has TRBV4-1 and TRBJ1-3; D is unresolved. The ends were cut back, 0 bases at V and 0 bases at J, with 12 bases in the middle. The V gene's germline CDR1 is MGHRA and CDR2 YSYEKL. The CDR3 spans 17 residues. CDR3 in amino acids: CASSQERNGYSGNTIYF. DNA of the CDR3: TGCGCCAGCAGCCAAGAAAGGAACGGATACTCTGGAAACACCATATATTTT.

The CDR3 DNA reads as TGTGCCAGCAGTGAGGGGGTGGGCAGCATGAACACTGAAGCTTTCTTT. This gives the protein CASSEGVGSMNTEAFF. The V and J genes are TRBV9 and TRBJ1-1; D may be TRBD1 (6 bases). There are 16 residues in the CDR3. V gave up 5 bases and J gave up 0 bases, with 17 bases separating them. Germline-derived CDR1 and CDR2 are SGDLS and YYNGEE.

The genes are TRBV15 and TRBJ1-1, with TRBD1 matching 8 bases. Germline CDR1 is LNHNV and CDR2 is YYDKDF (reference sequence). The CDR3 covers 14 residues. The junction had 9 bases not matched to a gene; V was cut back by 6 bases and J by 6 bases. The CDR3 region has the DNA TGTGCCACCAGTTTGACAGGGGATGATCCTGAAGCTTTCTTT. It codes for CATSLTGDDPEAFF.

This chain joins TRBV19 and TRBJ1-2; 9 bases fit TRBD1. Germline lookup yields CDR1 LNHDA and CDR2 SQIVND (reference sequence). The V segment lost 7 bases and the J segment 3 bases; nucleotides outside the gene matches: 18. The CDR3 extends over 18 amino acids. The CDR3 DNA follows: TGTGCCAGTACCCGAGGGGGACAGGGAAGTATCAGGCACTATGGCTACACCTTC. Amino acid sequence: CASTRGGQGSIRHYGYTF.

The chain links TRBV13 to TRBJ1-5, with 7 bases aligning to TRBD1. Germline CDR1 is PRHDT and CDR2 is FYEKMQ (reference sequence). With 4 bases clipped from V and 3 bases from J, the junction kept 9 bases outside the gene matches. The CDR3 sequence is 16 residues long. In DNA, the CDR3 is TGTGCCAGCAGCTCCAACAGGGGAACACACAATCAGCCCCAGCATTTT. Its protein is CASSSNRGTHNQPQHF.

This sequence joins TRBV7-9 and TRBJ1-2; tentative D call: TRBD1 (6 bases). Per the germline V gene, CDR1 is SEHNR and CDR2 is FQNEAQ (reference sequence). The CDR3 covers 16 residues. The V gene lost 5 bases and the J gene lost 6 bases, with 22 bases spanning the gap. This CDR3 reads CASSPTNRAGEDGYTF. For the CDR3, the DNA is TGTGCCAGCAGCCCAACTAATAGGGCAGGGGAGGATGGCTACACCTTC. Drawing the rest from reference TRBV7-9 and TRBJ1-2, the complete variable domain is DTGVSQNPRHKITKRGQNVTFRCDPISEHNRLYWYRQTLGQGPEFLTYFQNEAQLEKSRLLSDRFSAERPKGSFSTLEIQRTEQGDSAMYLCASSPTNRAGEDGYTFGSGTRLTVV.